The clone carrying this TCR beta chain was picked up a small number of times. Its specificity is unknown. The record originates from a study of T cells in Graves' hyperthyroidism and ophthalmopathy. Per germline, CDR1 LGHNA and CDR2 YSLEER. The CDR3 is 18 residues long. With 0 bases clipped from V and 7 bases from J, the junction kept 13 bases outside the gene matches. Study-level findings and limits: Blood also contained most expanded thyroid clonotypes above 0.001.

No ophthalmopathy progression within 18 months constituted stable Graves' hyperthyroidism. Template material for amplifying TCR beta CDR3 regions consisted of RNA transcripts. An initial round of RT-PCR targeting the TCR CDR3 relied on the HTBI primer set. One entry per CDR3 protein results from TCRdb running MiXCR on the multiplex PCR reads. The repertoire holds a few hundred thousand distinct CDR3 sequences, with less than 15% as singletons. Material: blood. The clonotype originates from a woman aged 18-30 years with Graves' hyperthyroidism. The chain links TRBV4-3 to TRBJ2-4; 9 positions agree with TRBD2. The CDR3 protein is CASSQEQSLAGVGNIQYF. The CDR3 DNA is TGCGCCAGCAGCCAAGAGCAATCATTAGCGGGAGTAGGCAACATTCAGTACTTC.